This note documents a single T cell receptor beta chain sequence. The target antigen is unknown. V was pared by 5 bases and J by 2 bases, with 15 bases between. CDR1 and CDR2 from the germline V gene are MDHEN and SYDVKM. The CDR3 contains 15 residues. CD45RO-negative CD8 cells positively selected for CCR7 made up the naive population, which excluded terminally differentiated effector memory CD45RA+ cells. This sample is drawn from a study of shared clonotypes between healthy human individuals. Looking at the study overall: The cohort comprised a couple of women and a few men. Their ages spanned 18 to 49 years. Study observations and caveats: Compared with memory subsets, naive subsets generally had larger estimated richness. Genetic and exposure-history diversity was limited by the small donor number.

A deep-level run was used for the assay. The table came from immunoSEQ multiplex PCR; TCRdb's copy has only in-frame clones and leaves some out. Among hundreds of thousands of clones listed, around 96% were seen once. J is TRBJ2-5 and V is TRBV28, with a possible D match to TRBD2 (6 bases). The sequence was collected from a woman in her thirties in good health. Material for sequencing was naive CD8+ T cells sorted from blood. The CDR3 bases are TGTGCCAGCAGTGCGGGACTGACAATTCAAGAGACCCAGTACTTC. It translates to CASSAGLTIQETQYF.